The 15 T cell receptor beta chains reported below all come from one sample, sequenced in a study of regulatory T cells in long-lasting Graves disease. Arm-PCR with iRepertoire HTBI primers amplified the CDR3 regions for these TCR beta libraries. TCRdb passed the multiplex PCR reads through MiXCR, listing each CDR3 protein once. The sample includes more than 300,000 distinct CDR3 sequences, 16% of them seen just once. Time point reported: newly diagnosed GD, antithyroid drugs for less than 3 months. The TCR library was prepared using RNA isolated from PBMCs. This sample was also put to use in a study of T cells in Graves' hyperthyroidism and ophthalmopathy.

The input for sequencing was peripheral blood mononuclear cells (PBMCs), taken at new diagnosis, from a patient treated with antithyroid drugs. The receptors derive from a woman aged 18-30 years with Graves disease.

This clonotype occurred many times. The rearrangement links TRBV12-3 or TRBV12-4 to TRBJ2-7; tentative D call: TRBD2 (5 bases). Trimming pared 6 bases from V and 3 bases from J, leaving 12 bases between. The CDR3 contains 13 residues. The CDR3 region has the DNA TGTGCCAGCAGCGCCCGGAGGTTCTACGAGCAGTACTTC. Translated: CASSARRFYEQYF.

This clonotype was seen only a few times. J is TRBJ2-3 and V is TRBV3-1, with TRBD2 identical over 11 bases. The CDR3 totals 16 residues. Per the germline V gene, CDR1 is LGHDT and CDR2 is YNNKEL (reference sequence). The J segment lost 2 bases and the V segment lost 5 bases, leaving 6 bases of the junction unmatched. Here the CDR3 DNA reads TGTGCCAGCAGCAGGACGGGACTAGCGGCCACAGATACGCAGTATTTT. Its protein product is CASSRTGLAATDTQYF.

This clonotype has just a few counts. This chain uses TRBV29-1 with TRBJ2-1; D gene uncertain. Trimming cost V 4 bases and J 8 bases, with 3 bases left between them. CDR1 is SQVTM, CDR2 ANQGSEA, per germline. The CDR3 runs 9 residues. CDR3 residues: CSVGYEQFF. Here the CDR3 DNA reads TGCAGCGTTGGGTATGAGCAGTTCTTC.

This clonotype came up many times. The DNA for the CDR3 is TGCGCCAGCAGCCCAGAGGGGGGACAGGGCACTGAAGCTTTCTTT. Protein: CASSPEGGQGTEAFF. V gene TRBV5-1 combines with J gene TRBJ1-1; 9 bases are a match to TRBD1. The CDR3 is made up of 15 amino acids. Germline V gives CDR1 SGHRS, CDR2 YFSETQ. V lost 4 bases and J lost 4; bases outside the gene matches: 8.

The chain employs TRBV24-1 and TRBJ2-7; a weak D match, TRBD1 (5 bases). V gave up 7 bases and J gave up 3 bases, with 12 bases separating them. CDR3 length equals 13 residues. The V gene's germline CDR1 is KGHDR and CDR2 SFDVKD. CDR3 region: CATSSDRVYEQYF. DNA of the CDR3: TGTGCCACCAGCTCCGACAGAGTCTACGAGCAGTACTTC.

This clonotype was counted only a few times. The rearrangement joins TRBV9 to TRBJ2-5; D is perhaps TRBD2 (6 bases). The CDR3 extends over 15 amino acids. Trimming removed 0 bases from V and 0 bases from J, with 9 bases in between. Per the germline V gene, CDR1 is SGDLS and CDR2 is YYNGEE. The DNA for the CDR3 is TGTGCCAGCAGCGTAGGGGCGGGGAACCAAGAGACCCAGTACTTC. It yields the protein CASSVGAGNQETQYF.

There are many counts of this clonotype. J is TRBJ2-3 and V is TRBV15; the D gene is possibly TRBD2 (6 bases). V was pared by 8 bases and J by 4 bases, with 16 bases between. CDR3 length: 14 amino acids. CDR1 and CDR2 (germline): LNHNV, YYDKDF (reference sequence). The CDR3 loop is CATGIGGEADTQYF. Here the CDR3 DNA reads TGTGCCACCGGTATCGGGGGAGAGGCAGATACGCAGTATTTT.

This clonotype showed up just a few times. The rearrangement links TRBV19 to TRBJ2-1, with 10 bases fitting TRBD1. The germline CDR1 and CDR2 sequences are LNHDA and SQIVND (reference sequence). The CDR3 covers 15 residues. The junction had 6 bases not matched to a gene; V was cut back by 7 bases and J by 3 bases. CDR3 protein: CASKLGQGFYNEQFF. The CDR3, as DNA: TGTGCCAGTAAGCTGGGACAGGGGTTCTACAATGAGCAGTTCTTC.

This clonotype was detected many times. The chain recombines TRBV5-1 with TRBJ1-1, with D maybe TRBD1 (5 bases). Germline values: CDR1 SGHRS, CDR2 YFSETQ. V lost 7 bases to trimming and J lost 0 bases, with 25 bases between them. The CDR3 is made up of 18 amino acids. In DNA form, the CDR3 reads TGCGCCAGCGCCCCGAATCCAGGGAGGTTCTTCATGAACACTGAAGCTTTCTTT. Translating it yields CASAPNPGRFFMNTEAFF.

This clonotype was counted ten times or more. This chain connects TRBV20-1 to TRBJ2-7; 7 bases are a match to TRBD2. Germline V gene lookup returns CDR1 DFQATT and CDR2 SNEGSKA (reference sequence). The CDR3 has 13 amino acids. J gave up 2 bases and V 2 bases, and 3 bases lay outside the gene matches. The CDR3 protein is CSARWGGAYEQYF. The DNA of the CDR3 is TGCAGTGCTAGATGGGGGGGGGCCTACGAGCAGTACTTC.

This clonotype was counted a single time. The V and J genes are TRBV27 and TRBJ2-7; perhaps TRBD1 as D (5 bases). This CDR3 is built from 12 residues. CDR1 MNHEY and CDR2 SMNVEV come from the germline V gene (reference sequence). V gave up 4 bases and J gave up 5 bases, with 9 bases separating them. The chain's CDR3 is CASSSGIHEQYF. The CDR3 coding sequence is TGTGCCAGCAGTTCAGGGATCCACGAGCAGTACTTC.

This clonotype has ten or more counts. The chain is built from TRBV11-2 and TRBJ2-7; 7 nucleotides match TRBD2. Per the germline V gene, CDR1 is SGHAT and CDR2 is FQNNGV. The CDR3 is made up of 13 amino acids. J gave up 3 bases and V 4 bases, and 3 bases lay outside the gene matches. The chain's CDR3 is CASSSGGNYEQYF. In DNA form, the CDR3 reads TGTGCCAGCAGCTCCGGGGGGAACTACGAGCAGTACTTC.

The chain carries TRBV12-3 or TRBV12-4 and TRBJ1-2, with 9 bases that match TRBD1. J lost 8 bases, V lost 6 bases, and 10 bases had no gene match. The CDR3 spans 14 residues. In nucleotides, the CDR3 is TGTGCCAGCAGGCTACAGGGGGCGGGACGCGGCTACACCTTC. Its translation: CASRLQGAGRGYTF.

This clonotype was detected ten times or more. The J gene is TRBJ2-7, the V gene TRBV5-1; TRBD1 might be the D (7 bases). Germline CDR1 SGHRS, CDR2 YFSETQ. This CDR3 is built from 14 residues. V lost 3 bases and J 2 bases, leaving 12 bases between the germline ends. The CDR3 spells CASSWGDSAYEQYF. In nucleotides, the CDR3 is TGCGCCAGCAGCTGGGGGGACAGTGCCTACGAGCAGTACTTC.

The V gene is TRBV7-9, the J gene TRBJ2-1; 11 bases match TRBD2. CDR3 length: 16 residues. The V gene end was trimmed by 5 bases and the J gene end by 9 bases; junction bases not matched to a gene: 12. The germline V gene has CDR1 SEHNR and CDR2 FQNEAQ (reference sequence). Here the CDR3 DNA reads TGTGCCAGCAGCCTAGTGACTAGCGGGATGGTCGGTGAGCAGTTCTTC. This sequence encodes CASSLVTSGMVGEQFF.